This TCR beta chain was sequenced during a study of blood T cell repertoires in COVID-19. Germline assignment: CDR1 LGHDT and CDR2 YNNKEL (reference sequence). This CDR3 comprises 14 residues. Trimming removed 1 base from V and 4 bases from J; junction bases left unmatched: 0. Assay used: immunoSEQ multiplex PCR; TCRdb lists only in-frame clones, some missing. The sample holds approximately 82,000 clones, approximately 82% seen once. This clonotype was sampled from a man between 45 and 60 years old with active or convalescent COVID-19. The chain combines TRBV3-1 (or the pseudogene TRBV3-2) with TRBJ2-3, with 9 bases lining up with TRBD1. The specimen sequenced was peripheral blood. This CDR3 is CASSQGQGADTQYF. The CDR3 nucleotides read TGTGCCAGCAGCCAAGGACAGGGGGCAGATACGCAGTATTTT.